These 9 T cell receptor beta chains were sequenced from one sample in a study of PD-L1 blockade in urothelial cancer. Time point in this sample: peripheral blood 6 weeks after treatment start. Repertoires were generated with immunoSEQ multiplex PCR, while TCRdb's copy carries only in-frame clones and drops some. The sample carries about 130,000 clones, around 88% recorded once. The source material was PBMCs, sampled around atezolizumab (anti-PD-L1) treatment. Receptors were obtained from a man aged 45-65 years with urothelial cancer.

This clone was seen just once. V gene TRBV9 combines with J gene TRBJ2-2; 9 bases align to TRBD2. The CDR3 runs to 14 residues. Germline values: CDR1 SGDLS, CDR2 YYNGEE. V lost 2 bases and J lost 7; bases outside the gene matches: 3. In DNA, the CDR3 is TGTGCCAGCAGCGTTGGGACTAGCAACGGGGAGCTGTTTTTT. Translation: CASSVGTSNGELFF.

The chain combines TRBV6-6 with TRBJ1-5; weak D call: TRBD1 (6 bases). Germline CDR1 MNHNY, CDR2 SVGAGI (reference sequence). The CDR3 covers 13 residues. The V gene lost 7 bases and the J gene lost 5 bases, with 12 bases spanning the gap. CDR3 nucleotide sequence: TGTGCCAGCAATTGGGACACCTATCAGCCCCAGCATTTT. Its translation is CASNWDTYQPQHF.

This clone occurred many times. This sequence joins TRBV7-9 and TRBJ2-7, with 9 nucleotides matching TRBD1. The length of the CDR3 is 16 residues. Per the germline V gene, CDR1 is SEHNR and CDR2 is FQNEAQ (reference sequence). J gave up 1 base and V 1 base, and 5 bases lay outside the gene matches. In nucleotides, the CDR3 is TGTGCCAGCAGCTTAGTTTTGACAGGGGGATCCTACGAGCAGTACTTC. Residues: CASSLVLTGGSYEQYF.

This clone has ten or more counts. The V gene is TRBV6-1, the J gene TRBJ1-6; D gene ambiguous. CDR1 is MNHNS and CDR2 is SASEGT in the germline V gene. With 7 bases removed from V and 7 bases from J, the gap between germline ends came to 11 bases. This CDR3 has 13 residues. CDR3 coding DNA: TGTGCCAGCATCGAGGATCGGAATTCACCCCTCCACTTT. Residues: CASIEDRNSPLHF.

The genes are TRBV6-1 and TRBJ2-1; 11 bases align to TRBD2. V shed 2 bases, J shed 1 base, and the junction held 4 bases outside the gene matches. The CDR3 spans 17 residues. Germline CDR1 MNHNS, CDR2 SASEGT. The CDR3 spells CASSELTSGSSYNEQFF. In nucleotides, the CDR3 is TGTGCCAGCAGTGAATTAACTAGCGGGAGTTCCTACAATGAGCAGTTCTTC.

This clone came up a few times. J is TRBJ1-3 and V is TRBV7-8, with D possibly matching TRBD1 (5 bases). Germline CDR1 reads SGHVS; CDR2 reads FQNEAQ. V lost 4 bases to trimming and J lost 3 bases, with 13 bases between them. The CDR3 has 15 amino acids. CDR3 DNA: TGTGCCAGCAGCTCGGGACCAGCGGGTGGAAACACCATATATTTT. Its protein product is CASSSGPAGGNTIYF.

This clone showed up just once. This sample also contains other DNA sequences that code for the same CDR3. The chain has TRBV5-1 and TRBJ2-5; maybe TRBD1 (5 bases). The CDR3 has 14 amino acids. Germline V gives CDR1 SGHRS, CDR2 YFSETQ. The V and J ends lost 0 bases and 2 bases respectively, with 8 bases between them. DNA of the CDR3: TGCGCCAGCAGCTTGGGCGACAGTCAAGAGACCCAGTACTTC. Protein product: CASSLGDSQETQYF. Full variable domain (outside the CDR3, taken from reference TRBV5-1 and TRBJ2-5): KAGVTQTPRYLIKTRGQQVTLSCSPISGHRSVSWYQQTPGQGLQFLFEYFSETQRNKGNFPGRFSGRQFSNSRSEMNVSTLELGDSALYLCASSLGDSQETQYFGPGTRLLVL.

The chain uses TRBV9 and TRBJ1-2; 7 nucleotides align to TRBD1. In germline, CDR1 is SGDLS, CDR2 YYNGEE. This CDR3 is built from 14 residues. V shed 4 bases, J shed 6 bases, and the junction held 9 bases outside the gene matches. The CDR3 sequence: CASSPTTGRDGYTF. The CDR3 bases are TGTGCCAGCAGCCCTACGACAGGGCGGGATGGCTACACCTTC.

The chain joins TRBV7-2 to TRBJ1-4; D remains unclear. V gave up 5 bases and J gave up 0 bases, with 19 bases separating them. CDR1 and CDR2 from the germline V gene are SGHTA and FQGNSA. The CDR3 runs 18 residues. The CDR3 here is CASSHGMRVGATNEKLFF. Here the CDR3 DNA reads TGTGCCAGCAGCCACGGGATGAGGGTCGGTGCAACTAATGAAAAACTGTTTTTT.